The 10 T cell receptor beta chains below come from one sample, sequenced in a study of T cells after yellow fever vaccination. TCRdb used MiXCR to reprocess the 5' RACE reads, holding one entry per CDR3 protein. The table shows around 100,000 distinct CDR3 sequences, with 8.4% occurring only once. Sequenced material: CD8+ T cells sorted from PBMCs, taken 45 days after the yellow fever booster vaccination. Receptor source: a man younger than 40 who received the YFV17D yellow fever vaccine.

The rearrangement uses TRBV28 and TRBJ2-1; 7 bases are shared with TRBD2. Germline V CDR1 and CDR2: MDHEN, SYDVKM. J lost 1 base, V lost 5 bases, and 11 bases had no gene match. This CDR3 contains 17 residues. The CDR3 loop is CASSHLEAGRSYNEQFF. The CDR3 coding sequence is TGTGCCAGCAGTCACCTAGAAGCCGGGAGGTCCTACAATGAGCAGTTCTTC.

This clonotype was recorded at least ten times. This chain connects TRBV10-1 to TRBJ2-1; 9 bases are a match to TRBD1. Trimming at V came to 4 bases and at J to 9 bases, leaving 22 bases not matched to a gene. This CDR3 comprises 19 residues. CDR1 and CDR2 from the germline V gene are WNHNN and SYGVQD (reference sequence). The CDR3 protein is CASSGGTGLEIAAVGEQFF. The DNA of the CDR3 is TGCGCCAGCAGTGGGGGGACAGGGTTGGAGATAGCGGCAGTCGGTGAGCAGTTCTTC.

At least ten counts were recorded for this clonotype. This chain links TRBV20-1 with TRBJ2-1; 9 nucleotides match TRBD1. Germline lookup yields CDR1 DFQATT and CDR2 SNEGSKA (reference sequence). The CDR3 spans 12 residues. V trimming: 6 bases; J trimming: 7 bases; junction bases outside the gene matches: 4. The CDR3 reads CSASGQGNEQFF. The CDR3 DNA reads TGCAGTGCAAGCGGACAGGGGAATGAGCAGTTCTTC.

At least ten counts were recorded for this clonotype. This rearrangement joins TRBV6-1 to TRBJ1-1; the D is unclear. Per the germline V gene, CDR1 is MNHNS and CDR2 is SASEGT. The CDR3 totals 11 residues. V was clipped by 2 bases and J by 10 bases, with 8 bases between them. The CDR3 region is CASSETVGAFF. The CDR3 nucleotides are TGTGCCAGCAGTGAAACTGTAGGAGCTTTCTTT.

This clonotype was seen at least ten times. The rearrangement joins TRBV20-1 to TRBJ2-7; TRBD1 or TRBD2 may be the D gene (5 bases each). Trimming cost V 2 bases and J 2 bases, with 13 bases left between them. Germline lookup yields CDR1 DFQATT and CDR2 SNEGSKA (reference sequence). The CDR3 runs 14 residues. This chain's CDR3 is CSARRGVTTYEQYF. The CDR3 DNA sequence: TGCAGTGCTAGACGAGGGGTTACCACCTACGAGCAGTACTTC.

Ten or more counts support this clonotype. The chain employs TRBV12-3 or TRBV12-4 and TRBJ1-5, with TRBD1 matching 8 bases. CDR3 length: 14 residues. Losses at the gene ends were 6 bases for V and 7 bases for J; bases not matched to a gene: 8. The CDR3: CASRADRGRQPQHF. CDR3 nucleotides: TGTGCCAGCAGAGCCGACAGGGGACGGCAGCCCCAGCATTTT.

The chain employs TRBV7-9 and TRBJ2-2; possibly TRBD2 for D (6 bases). Trimming took 2 bases from V and 0 from J, leaving 13 bases between them. CDR1 and CDR2 from the germline V gene are SEHNR and FQNEAQ (reference sequence). CDR3 size: 17 residues. Here the CDR3 reads CASSLLAALANTGELFF. The CDR3 DNA sequence: TGTGCCAGCAGCTTATTAGCGGCACTAGCGAACACCGGGGAGCTGTTTTTT.

The table lists this clonotype with many counts. This rearrangement joins TRBV29-1 to TRBJ2-1, with D uncertain. Trimming cost V 4 bases and J 8 bases, with 6 bases left between them. The CDR3 contains 10 residues. CDR1 is SQVTM and CDR2 is ANQGSEA in the germline V gene. Written as DNA, the CDR3 is TGCAGCGTTGGATCATATGAGCAGTTCTTC. Translation: CSVGSYEQFF.

In its sample, this clonotype was seen many times. The chain has TRBV20-1 and TRBJ2-4, with 9 bases lining up with TRBD1. The germline V gene encodes CDR1 DFQATT and CDR2 SNEGSKA (reference sequence). The CDR3 spans 15 residues. J gave up 6 bases and V 6 bases, and 12 bases lay outside the gene matches. As DNA, the CDR3 is TGCAGTGCGAGACAGGGGGTATCTGACCTAAACATTCAGTACTTC. It yields the protein CSARQGVSDLNIQYF.

This clonotype has ten or more counts. The chain uses TRBV7-6 and TRBJ2-5; D may match TRBD1 or TRBD2 (5 bases each). V lost 0 bases, J lost 0 bases, and 11 bases lay in between. The germline V gene encodes CDR1 SGHVS and CDR2 FNYEAQ. The CDR3 spans 16 residues. CDR3: CASSLATGPDQETQYF. The CDR3 coding sequence is TGTGCCAGCAGCTTAGCGACGGGGCCAGACCAAGAGACCCAGTACTTC.